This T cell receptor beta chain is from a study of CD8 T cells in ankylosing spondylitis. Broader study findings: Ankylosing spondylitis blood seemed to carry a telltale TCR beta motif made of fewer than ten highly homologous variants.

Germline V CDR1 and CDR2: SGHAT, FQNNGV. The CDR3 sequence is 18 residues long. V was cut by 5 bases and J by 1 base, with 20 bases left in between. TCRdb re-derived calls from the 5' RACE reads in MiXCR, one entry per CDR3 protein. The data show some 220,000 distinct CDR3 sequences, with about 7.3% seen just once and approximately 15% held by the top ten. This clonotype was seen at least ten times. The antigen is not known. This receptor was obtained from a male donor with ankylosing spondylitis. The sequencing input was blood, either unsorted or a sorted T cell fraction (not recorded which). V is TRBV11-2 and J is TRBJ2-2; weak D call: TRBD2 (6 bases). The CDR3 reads CASSPKPRAGLNTGELFF. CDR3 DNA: TGTGCCAGCAGCCCCAAACCGAGAGCGGGTTTGAACACCGGGGAGCTGTTTTTT.